This entry concerns a single T cell receptor beta chain. Method: immunoSEQ multiplex PCR; TCRdb's copy keeps in-frame clones and lacks some. The sample comprises just over 80,000 clones, roughly 94% of which are singletons, and 0.38% rests with the top ten. These data are taken from a study of technical replicates of blood from several donors. The germline V gene encodes CDR1 SGHVS and CDR2 FNYEAQ. Trimming removed 5 bases at V and 6 bases at J, with 13 bases between. The CDR3 runs 13 residues. This chain uses TRBV7-6 with TRBJ1-2; no definite D call. This receptor was obtained from a human donor in good health. Source material: T cells isolated from PBMCs. The CDR3 sequence: CASSPRRGNGYTF. CDR3 DNA sequence: TGTGCCAGCAGCCCCCGGCGAGGGAATGGCTACACCTTC.